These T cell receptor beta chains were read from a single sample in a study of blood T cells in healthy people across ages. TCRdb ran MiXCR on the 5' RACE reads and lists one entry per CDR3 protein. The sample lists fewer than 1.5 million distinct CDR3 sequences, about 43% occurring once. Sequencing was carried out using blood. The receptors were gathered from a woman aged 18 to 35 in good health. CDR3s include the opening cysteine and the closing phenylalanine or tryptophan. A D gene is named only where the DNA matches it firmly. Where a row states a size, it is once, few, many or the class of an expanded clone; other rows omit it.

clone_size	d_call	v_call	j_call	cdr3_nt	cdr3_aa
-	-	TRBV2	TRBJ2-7	TGTGCCAGCAGTGAGACAGTGGATAGCTCCTACGAGCAGTACTTC	CASSETVDSSYEQYF
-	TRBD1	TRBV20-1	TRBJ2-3	TGCAGTGCTGACACAGGGGATACAGATACGCAGTATTTT	CSADTGDTDTQYF
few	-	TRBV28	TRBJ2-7	-	CASSFGPGDEQYF
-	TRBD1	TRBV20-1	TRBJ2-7	TGCAGTGTCGGACGGACAGGGTACTCCTACGAGCAGTACTTC	CSVGRTGYSYEQYF
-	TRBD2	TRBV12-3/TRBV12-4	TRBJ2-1	TGTGCCAGCAGACCTCCTCGCGGGAGGGCCAATGAGCAGTTCTTC	CASRPPRGRANEQFF
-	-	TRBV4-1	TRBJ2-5	TGCGCCAGCAGCCCGAGAAAGTATGACGGGGGTAATGAGCAGTACTTC	CASSPRKYDGGNEQYF
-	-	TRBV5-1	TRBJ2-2	TGCGCCAGCAGCTGGGGGGCAGGGACGAACACCGGGGAGCTGTTTTTT	CASSWGAGTNTGELFF
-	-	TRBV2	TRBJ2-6	TGTGCCAGCAGGGGGCAGCTAGCTGGGGCCAACGTCCTGACTTTC	CASRGQLAGANVLTF
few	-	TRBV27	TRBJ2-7	TGTGCCAGCAGTTTCAGACTTGGATTCTCCTACGAGCAGTACTTC	CASSFRLGFSYEQYF
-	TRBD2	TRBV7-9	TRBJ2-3	TGTGCCAGCAGCTTAAACCGGGGGGACACAGATACGCAGTATTTT	CASSLNRGDTDTQYF
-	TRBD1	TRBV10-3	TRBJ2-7	TGTGCCATCAGTGAGGACAGGGGCGACGAGCAGTACTTC	CAISEDRGDEQYF
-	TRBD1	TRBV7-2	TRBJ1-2	TGTGCCAGCAGCCCGGGGAGTCAGGGGGGCTATGGCTACACCTTC	CASSPGSQGGYGYTF
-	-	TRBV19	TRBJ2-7	TGTGCCAGTAGTATTTTTGGGGAGCAGTACTTC	CASSIFGEQYF
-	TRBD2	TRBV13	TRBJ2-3	TGTGCCAGCAGCACTGGACTAGCGGGAAGGGGGTCTAGCACAGATACGCAGTATTTT	CASSTGLAGRGSSTDTQYF
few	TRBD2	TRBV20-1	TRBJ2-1	TGCAGTGCTGCCGCCGGGCTAGCGGCCTCCTACAATGAGCAGTTCTTC	CSAAAGLAASYNEQFF
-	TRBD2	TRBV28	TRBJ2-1	TGTGCCAGCTTGGAGCGGGGGACCTACAATGAGCAGTTCTTC	CASLERGTYNEQFF
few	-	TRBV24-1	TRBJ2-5	TGTGCCACCAGTGACCCTGACGGAGGCGAGACCCAGTACTTC	CATSDPDGGETQYF
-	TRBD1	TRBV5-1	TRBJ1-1	TGCGCCAGCAGCGCGGGACAGCCGGGCACTGAAGCTTTCTTT	CASSAGQPGTEAFF
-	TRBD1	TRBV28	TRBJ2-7	TGTGCCAGCAGTCCCCTCCTCCGGGACAGGGATACTACCTACGAGCAGTACTTC	CASSPLLRDRDTTYEQYF
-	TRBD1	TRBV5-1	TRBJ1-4	TGCGCCAGCGGCTTGGAGTGGGACAGTATTACCGGAAAACTGTTTTTT	CASGLEWDSITGKLFF
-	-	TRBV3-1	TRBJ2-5	TGTGCCAGCAGTTACTTTGGGGGGGGGCTCCAAGAGACCCAGTACTTC	CASSYFGGGLQETQYF
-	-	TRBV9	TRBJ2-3	TGTGCCAGCAGCGCCCGACTTATAGCGGTAGATACGCAGTATTTT	CASSARLIAVDTQYF
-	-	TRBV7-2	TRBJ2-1	TGTGCCAGCAGCTCACTAGTGCGCGTGCAGTTCTTC	CASSSLVRVQFF
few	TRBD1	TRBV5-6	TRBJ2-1	TGTGCCAGCAGTTTCGGGACAGGGGGCAATGAGCAGTTCTTC	CASSFGTGGNEQFF
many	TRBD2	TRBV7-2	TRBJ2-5	TGTGCCAGCAGCCCCAGGACTAGCGGGTACCAAGAGACCCAGTACTTC	CASSPRTSGYQETQYF
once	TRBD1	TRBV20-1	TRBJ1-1	TGCAGGGCCAACCGGGACAGCTTGAACACTGAAGCTTTCTTT	CRANRDSLNTEAFF
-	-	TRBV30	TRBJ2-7	TGTGCCTGGAGTGTAACTACAGGGTGGCCCTACGAGCAGTACTTC	CAWSVTTGWPYEQYF
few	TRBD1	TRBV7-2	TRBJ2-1	TGTGCCAGCAGCCGTGGACAGGGAACCTACAATGAGCAGTTCTTT	CASSRGQGTYNEQFF
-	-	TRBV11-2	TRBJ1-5	TGTGCCAGCAGCGCCTCCCATGTAACGGGGAAGGATCAGCCCCAGCATTTT	CASSASHVTGKDQPQHF
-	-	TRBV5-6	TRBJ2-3	TGTGCCAGCAGCTCGGCAGGACTAAGGGATACGCAGTATTTT	CASSSAGLRDTQYF
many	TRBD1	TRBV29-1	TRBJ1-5	TGCAGCGTTTCGGTGGACAGGGGGAGCAATCAGCCCCAGCATTTT	CSVSVDRGSNQPQHF
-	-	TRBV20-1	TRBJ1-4	TGCAGTGCTAGTGCTGCGGAATATAATGAAAAACTGTTTTTT	CSASAAEYNEKLFF
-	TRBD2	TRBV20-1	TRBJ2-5	TGCAGTGCTAGCTCCGCTAGCGGGGCTCAAGAGACCCAGTACTTC	CSASSASGAQETQYF
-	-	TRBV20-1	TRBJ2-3	TGCAGTGCTCGGGGGGCCAGTGCGAACACAGAAACGCAGTATTTT	CSARGASANTETQYF
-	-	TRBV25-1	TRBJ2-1	TGTGCCAGCATCACCTACAATGAGCAGTTCTTC	CASITYNEQFF
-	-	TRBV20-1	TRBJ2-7	TGCAGTGCTGAGGGAGGGGGCCACTGGCAGTACTTC	CSAEGGGHWQYF